The clone carrying this T cell receptor beta chain was detected ten times or more. No antigen is known for it. TCRdb analysed the multiplex PCR reads with MiXCR anew, one entry per CDR3 protein. The repertoire includes approximately 170,000 distinct CDR3 sequences, about 33% of them detected once, and 4% to 5.5% sits in the top ten. The lymph nodes were axillary draining lymph nodes from breast cancer patients. Trimming at V came to 6 bases and at J to 12 bases, leaving 9 bases not matched to a gene. Germline CDR1 is SNHLY and CDR2 is FYNNEI. The CDR3 loop spans 14 amino acids. These data belong to a study of breast tumors, draining lymph nodes, adjacent tissues. Regarding the study as a whole: Data fit most tumor T cells coming from lymph node, expanding in tumor. Luminal-like breast cancer showed significantly higher tumor–nontumor repertoire similarity than basal-like. The lymph node origin of tumor T cells was framed as consistent with a hypothesis, not demonstrated. Tumors had less TCR diversity than lymph nodes, more than nontumor tissue.

Sequenced material: axillary lymph node tissue. The chain recombines TRBV2 with TRBJ2-1, with 12 positions matching TRBD1. The sequence was obtained from a female donor with breast cancer. Some clones in this sample may be carry-over from other donors' samples. CDR3 coding DNA: TGTGCCAGCAGACAAGGGGGACAGGGGGCCGGGCAGTTCTTC. This sequence encodes CASRQGGQGAGQFF.